The next 15 T cell receptor beta chains were all read from a single sample in a study of shared clonotypes between healthy human individuals (dated by TCRdb to about 2020). Library creation used the immunoSEQ multiplex PCR assay. Not all clones reach the TCRdb copy of this immuneACCESS table, which keeps in-frame sequences only. Checked studies attribute under half of the gap to unresolved V genes and leave the rest unexplained. The sample table records over a million clones; approximately 80% of these occur just once. Clones ranked in the top ten supply 0.6% to 0.7% of the sample. Specimen: memory CD4+ T cells from PBMCs. The intended sense of this specimen's cell subset or site label: CD45RA-negative fraction. The origin of the receptors is a man between 18 and 35 years old in good health. Some clones in this sample may be carry-over from other donors' samples.

The CDR3 is CASSFNANTEAFF. The CDR3 DNA reads as TGTGCCAGCAGCTTCAATGCGAACACTGAAGCTTTCTTT. The chain is built from TRBV7-8 and TRBJ1-1; D is unresolved. Trimming took off 3 bases at V and 1 base at J, with 6 bases between the two ends. From germline, CDR1 is SGHVS and CDR2 FQNEAQ. This CDR3 is 13 amino acids long.

To note about this clone: One end of the junction varies from germline; a read error may be responsible. This chain uses TRBV4-2 with TRBJ2-3, with D perhaps TRBD1 or TRBD2 (6 bases each). CDR1 is LGHNA and CDR2 is YNFKEQ in the germline V gene. The CDR3 is 18 residues long. The CDR3 nucleotides read TGTGCCAGCAGCCAAGTGAGGGCTAGCGAGGGGGGTACAGCTACGCAGTATTTT. As protein: CASSQVRASEGGTATQYF.

The V gene is TRBV29-1, the J gene TRBJ1-2; 7 nucleotides align to TRBD1. V dropped 6 bases and J dropped 7; count of bases not matched to a gene: 5. From germline, CDR1 is SQVTM and CDR2 ANQGSEA. The CDR3 has 11 amino acids. The CDR3 sequence is CSVEGAVGYTF. CDR3 coding DNA: TGCAGCGTGGAGGGGGCCGTTGGCTACACCTTC.

The chain employs TRBV11-2 and TRBJ2-1; no clear D. CDR3 length: 17 residues. V was trimmed by 1 base and J by 0 bases, leaving 13 bases between them. From germline, CDR1 is SGHAT and CDR2 FQNNGV. The CDR3, as DNA: TGTGCCAGCAGCTTAGGTCTTAGTCTATTCTCCTACAATGAGCAGTTCTTC. Its protein is CASSLGLSLFSYNEQFF.

This chain uses TRBV7-8 with TRBJ2-5, with 9 positions matching TRBD2. With V trimmed by 5 bases and J by 5 bases, 12 bases remained unmatched. The CDR3 has 16 residues. CDR1 and CDR2 (germline): SGHVS, FQNEAQ. CDR3 DNA: TGTGCCAGCAGCCTTCGGACCTCTAGCGGGACTGAGACCCAGTACTTC. Protein product: CASSLRTSSGTETQYF.

The chain is built from TRBV10-3 and TRBJ1-1; D is ambiguous. The germline gives CDR1 ENHRY, CDR2 SYGVKD. Between the trimmed V and J ends, which lost 4 bases and 1 base, there was a span of 7 bases. CDR3 size: 13 residues. The CDR3 DNA is TGTGCCATCAGTGGGCAGGAGAACACTGAAGCTTTCTTT. Protein sequence: CAISGQENTEAFF.

The chain has TRBV6-1 and TRBJ2-7, with D perhaps TRBD1 (5 bases). The CDR3 runs 15 residues. CDR1 and CDR2 (germline): MNHNS, SASEGT. Deletions cut 0 bases from V and 2 bases from J, with 11 bases between. The CDR3 sequence is CASSEAQGPTYEQYF. The CDR3 DNA sequence: TGTGCCAGCAGTGAAGCGCAGGGCCCCACCTACGAGCAGTACTTC.

This clone was seen a single time. CDR3 coding DNA: TGCGCCAGTCGGGGGACAGGGACCTACGAGCAGTACTTC. This gives the protein CASRGTGTYEQYF. The chain uses TRBV4-1 and TRBJ2-7; TRBD1 matches 9 bases. Unmatched junction bases numbered 5, after V lost 9 bases and J lost 2 bases. CDR1 and CDR2 (germline): MGHRA, YSYEKL. There are 13 residues in the CDR3.

V is TRBV5-1 and J is TRBJ1-1; D unresolved. The CDR3 consists of 16 residues. Germline CDR1 and CDR2: SGHRS and YFSETQ. Trimming shortened V by 4 bases and J by 1 base, and 17 bases separated the two germline ends. The CDR3 coding sequence is TGCGCCAGCAGCCCTCGCTCTACAGTGACGAACACTGAAGCTTTCTTT. Amino acid sequence: CASSPRSTVTNTEAFF.

The chain uses TRBV6-6 and TRBJ1-1, with 9 bases fitting TRBD1. The CDR3 is 14 residues long. Germline CDR1 is MNHNY and CDR2 is SVGAGI (reference sequence). Trimming at V came to 6 bases and at J to 3 bases, leaving 5 bases not matched to a gene. CDR3 sequence (DNA): TGTGCCAGCAGCACACAGGGGGCGGACACTGAAGCTTTCTTT. Translating gives CASSTQGADTEAFF.

The gene calls are TRBV10-3 and TRBJ1-5; D is undetermined. The germline V gene encodes CDR1 ENHRY and CDR2 SYGVKD. This CDR3 region has 13 residues. The V gene lost 7 bases and the J gene lost 2 bases, with 9 bases spanning the gap. The CDR3 DNA reads as TGTGCCATCAAGGGAGCCCGCAATCAGCCCCAGCATTTT. Its translation: CAIKGARNQPQHF.

This chain's CDR3 is CASSLWDWLAEYNEQFF. The DNA for the CDR3 is TGTGCCAGCAGTTTATGGGATTGGCTAGCGGAATACAATGAGCAGTTCTTC. The rearrangement links TRBV28 to TRBJ2-1, with 7 bases that match TRBD2. V lost 0 bases, J lost 4 bases, and 9 bases stayed unmatched. Germline CDR1 MDHEN, CDR2 SYDVKM. CDR3 length equals 17 residues.

The J gene is TRBJ2-3, the V gene TRBV7-3; TRBD2 might be the D (5 bases). V lost 1 base and J lost 8, with 13 bases in between. Germline-derived CDR1 and CDR2 are SGHTA and FQGTGA. CDR3 length: 14 residues. The CDR3 spells CASSLRALEGTQYF. The CDR3 bases are TGTGCCAGCAGCTTAAGAGCACTTGAGGGTACGCAGTATTTT.

Concerning this clone itself: A far larger clone is a single base away, which makes a read error likely. Within the sample, other DNA sequences also encode this same CDR3. The V call is TRBV4-1, the J call TRBJ2-5; 8 bases align to TRBD1. The CDR3 extends over 16 amino acids. Looked up from germline, CDR1 is MGHRA and CDR2 is YSYEKL. This chain's CDR3 is CASSQDSAGGEETQYF. CDR3 coding DNA: TGCGCCAGCAGCCAAGATTCGGCAGGGGGCGAAGAGACTCAGTACTTC.

The chain employs TRBV29-1 and TRBJ2-6; D gene uncertain. CDR3 length equals 15 residues. Trimming cost V 2 bases and J 2 bases, with 10 bases left between them. Germline V lookup: CDR1 SQVTM, CDR2 ANQGSEA. In nucleotides, the CDR3 is TGCAGCGTTGAAAGTCCCTACCCTGGGGCCAACGTCCTGACTTTC. It codes for CSVESPYPGANVLTF.